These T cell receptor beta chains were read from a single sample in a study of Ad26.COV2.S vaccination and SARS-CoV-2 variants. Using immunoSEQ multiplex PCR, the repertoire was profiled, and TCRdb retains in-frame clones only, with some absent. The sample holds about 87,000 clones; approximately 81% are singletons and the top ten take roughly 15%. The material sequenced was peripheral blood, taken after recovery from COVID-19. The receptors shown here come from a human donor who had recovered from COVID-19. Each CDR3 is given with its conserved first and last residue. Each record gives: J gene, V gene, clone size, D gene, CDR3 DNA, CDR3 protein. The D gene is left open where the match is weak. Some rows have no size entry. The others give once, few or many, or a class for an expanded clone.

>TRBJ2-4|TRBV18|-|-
TGTGCCAGCTCACCACAGATGGGGAACATTCAGTACTTC
CASSPQMGNIQYF
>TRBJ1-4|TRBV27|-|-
TGTGCCAGCAGTTCGACCCAAGCGCTCAGGGTGAGTGAAAAACTGTTTTTT
CASSSTQALRVSEKLFF
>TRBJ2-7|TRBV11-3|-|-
TGTGCCAGCAGCTTAGGGAGGGGGCAAAGCTACGAGCAGTACTTC
CASSLGRGQSYEQYF
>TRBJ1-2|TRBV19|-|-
TGTGCCAGTAGCCACAAGTCGGGACTCTACACCTTC
CASSHKSGLYTF
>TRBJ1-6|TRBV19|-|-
TGTGCCAGTAGTATAGATCTGGATTCACCCCTCCACTTT
CASSIDLDSPLHF
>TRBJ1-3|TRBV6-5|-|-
TGTGCCAGCATGATAGGAAACACCATATATTTT
CASMIGNTIYF
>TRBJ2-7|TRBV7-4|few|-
TGTGCCAGCAGCTTAGTACCACCAGAGCAGTACTTC
CASSLVPPEQYF
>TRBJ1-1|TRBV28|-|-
TGTGCCAGCAGCAAGGGACAATTGACTGAAGCTTTCTTT
CASSKGQLTEAFF
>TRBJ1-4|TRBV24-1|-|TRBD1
TGTGCCACCAGTGATACAGGGGAAGGAACTAATGAAAAACTGTTTTTT
CATSDTGEGTNEKLFF
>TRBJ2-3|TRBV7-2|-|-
TGTGCCAGCAGCCTAGAGATGATGGCAGGAGATACGCAGTATTTT
CASSLEMMAGDTQYF
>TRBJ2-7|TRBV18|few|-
TGTGCCAGCTCACCACAACTCGACGAGCAGTACTTC
CASSPQLDEQYF
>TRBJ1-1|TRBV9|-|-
TGTGCCAGCAGCGTAGCCGGAGGTGGGGGGGTGCCCCCCGGTCCTGAAGCTTTCTTT
CASSVAGGGGVPPGPEAFF
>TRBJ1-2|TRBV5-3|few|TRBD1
TGTGCCAGAAGCGAGACAGGGGTGGATGGCTACACCTTC
CARSETGVDGYTF
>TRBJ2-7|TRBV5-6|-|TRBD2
TGTGCCAGCAGTAGATTTCTAGCGGGAGGGCCCTACGAGCAGTACTTC
CASSRFLAGGPYEQYF
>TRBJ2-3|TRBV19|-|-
TGTGCCAGTAGTATGGAAGGGCAGGGAAAGAGCACGCAGTATTTT
CASSMEGQGKSTQYF
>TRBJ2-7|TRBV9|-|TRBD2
TGTGCCAGCGCCCCGCTAGCGGGAGGGAGGGCCTACGAGCAGTACTTC
CASAPLAGGRAYEQYF